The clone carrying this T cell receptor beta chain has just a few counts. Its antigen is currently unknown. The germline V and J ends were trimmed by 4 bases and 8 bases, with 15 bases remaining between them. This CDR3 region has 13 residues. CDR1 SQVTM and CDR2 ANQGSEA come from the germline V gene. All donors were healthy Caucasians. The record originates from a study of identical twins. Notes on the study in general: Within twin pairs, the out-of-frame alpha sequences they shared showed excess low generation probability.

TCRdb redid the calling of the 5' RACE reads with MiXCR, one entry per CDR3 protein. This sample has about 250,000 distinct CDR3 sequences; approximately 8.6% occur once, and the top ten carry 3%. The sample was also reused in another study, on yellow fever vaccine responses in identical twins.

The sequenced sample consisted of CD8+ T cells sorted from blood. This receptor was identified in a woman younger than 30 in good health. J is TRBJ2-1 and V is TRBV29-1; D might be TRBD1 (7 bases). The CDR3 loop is CSVVQDRDYEQFF. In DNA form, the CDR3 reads TGCAGCGTTGTCCAAGACAGGGACTATGAGCAGTTCTTC.